These 15 T cell receptor beta chains originate from one sample sequenced in a study of beta chain features in type 1 diabetes (dated by TCRdb to 2016 to 2019). Library generation was performed with the immunoSEQ multiplex PCR assay. The High Capacity cDNA Reverse Transcription Kit was used to reverse transcribe all of the isolated RNA, meaning that expressed TCRB transcripts were what got sequenced. TCRdb mirrors the immuneACCESS table, restricted to in-frame sequences. Some clones are absent from its copies; in checked studies, under half trace to an unresolved V gene, and the reason for the others is unknown. The sample table lists about 230,000 clones, over 9.5% of them with a count of one. The top ten clonotypes cover approximately 0.035% of the sample. The sample comprised naive CD4+ T cells from blood. The cell subset or site label for this specimen denotes: true naive CD4+ T cells. These receptors came from a woman between 18 and 30 years old in good health.

In this sample, this clone turned up many times. This CDR3 reads CASSQPGLQFF. The DNA for the CDR3 is TGCGCCAGCAGCCAACCGGGACTCCAGTTCTTC. The chain combines TRBV23-1 with TRBJ2-1; perhaps TRBD2 as D (6 bases). TRBV23-1 is sorted into the ORF group, with uncertain function. The CDR3 sequence is 11 residues long. Trimming left V 6 bases short and J 13 bases short, with 13 bases between.

Details on this clone: The same CDR3 is also encoded by other DNA sequences in this sample. The chain joins TRBV30 to TRBJ1-2, with D possibly matching TRBD1 (6 bases). The CDR3 spans 14 residues. Germline V CDR1 and CDR2: GTSNPN, SVGIG (reference sequence). V was pared by 6 bases and J by 3 bases, with 17 bases between. The CDR3 reads CACSGGPGDYGYTF. The CDR3, as DNA: TGTGCCTGTTCCGGGGGGCCGGGAGACTATGGCTACACCTTC.

This clone has a handful of counts. The rearrangement links TRBV2 to TRBJ2-7, with 7 bases lining up with TRBD2. CDR3 length: 13 residues. Germline V lookup: CDR1 SNHLY, CDR2 FYNNEI. The junction had 6 bases not matched to a gene; V was cut back by 7 bases and J by 3 bases. CDR3: CASNLAAGYEQYF. For the CDR3, the DNA is TGTGCCAGCAACCTAGCGGCAGGCTACGAGCAGTACTTC. Filled out from reference TRBV2 and TRBJ2-7, the complete variable domain reads EPEVTQTPSHQVTQMGQEVILRCVPISNHLYFYWYRQILGQKVEFLVSFYNNEISEKSEIFDDQFSVERPDGSNFTLKIRSTKLEDSAMYFCASNLAAGYEQYFGPGTRLTVT.

This clone occurred many times. J is TRBJ2-7 and V is TRBV4-1, with TRBD2 as a possible D gene (5 bases). The CDR3 totals 14 residues. The germline V gene has CDR1 MGHRA and CDR2 YSYEKL. Deletions cut 4 bases from V and 8 bases from J, with 18 bases between. The CDR3 loop is CASSPPGLATKQYF. Written as DNA, the CDR3 is TGCGCCAGCAGCCCCCCGGGGTTGGCGACGAAGCAGTACTTC.

A remark on this clone: The same CDR3 can be traced to other DNA sequences in this sample. The chain recombines TRBV5-1 with TRBJ1-1; perhaps TRBD1 as D (6 bases). CDR3 size: 15 residues. Germline assignment: CDR1 SGHRS and CDR2 YFSETQ. Trimming removed 2 bases from V and 1 base from J, with 12 bases in between. The CDR3 sequence is CASSLGQGWNTEAFF. The DNA of the CDR3 is TGCGCCAGCAGCTTAGGGCAGGGGTGGAACACTGAAGCTTTCTTT.

This clone was counted only a few times. This sequence joins TRBV5-1 and TRBJ1-6, with 9 bases aligning to TRBD1. Germline V gives CDR1 SGHRS, CDR2 YFSETQ. This CDR3 has 16 residues. The ends lost 1 base at V and 9 bases at J; junction bases unmatched: 8. The CDR3, as DNA: TGCGCCAGCAGCTTGTCCGCGGGACAGGGCGGTTCACCCCTCCACTTT. It is translated as CASSLSAGQGGSPLHF. Complete variable domain (other parts from reference TRBV5-1 and TRBJ1-6): KAGVTQTPRYLIKTRGQQVTLSCSPISGHRSVSWYQQTPGQGLQFLFEYFSETQRNKGNFPGRFSGRQFSNSRSEMNVSTLELGDSALYLCASSLSAGQGGSPLHFGNGTRLTVT.

The table lists this clone with a few counts. The CDR3 DNA reads as TGTGCCAGCAGGGACACAGGGATCAATCAGCCCCAGCATTTT. This sequence encodes CASRDTGINQPQHF. V gene TRBV6-1 combines with J gene TRBJ1-5; TRBD1 might be the D (6 bases). V was cut by 6 bases and J by 3 bases, with 12 bases left in between. CDR3 length: 14 amino acids. Looked up from germline, CDR1 is MNHNS and CDR2 is SASEGT.

The V call is TRBV19, the J call TRBJ1-5; TRBD1 matches at 7 bases. V gave up 6 bases and J gave up 4 bases; unmatched junction bases: 6. The germline V gene has CDR1 LNHDA and CDR2 SQIVND (reference sequence). This CDR3 contains 14 residues. The CDR3 DNA reads TGTGCCAGTAGCTCGACAGGGTATAATCAGCCCCAGCATTTT. Amino acid sequence: CASSSTGYNQPQHF.

The genes are TRBV5-1 and TRBJ2-7; D perhaps matches TRBD1 (6 bases). The CDR3 contains 15 residues. Trimming removed 3 bases at V and 0 bases at J, with 13 bases between. CDR1 is SGHRS and CDR2 is YFSETQ in the germline V gene. The CDR3 here is CASSSQGSSSYEQYF. The DNA for the CDR3 is TGCGCCAGCAGCTCCCAGGGGTCGAGCTCCTACGAGCAGTACTTC.

The chain recombines TRBV15 with TRBJ1-5; TRBD1 aligns across 7 bases. Per the germline V gene, CDR1 is LNHNV and CDR2 is YYDKDF (reference sequence). Trimming took 5 bases from V and 0 from J; bases not matched to a gene: 10. The CDR3 spans 17 residues. The CDR3 spells CATSPHRGGYSNQPQHF. The CDR3 nucleotides read TGTGCCACCAGCCCCCACAGAGGGGGCTATAGCAATCAGCCCCAGCATTTT.

The V gene is TRBV6-1, the J gene TRBJ1-1, with D unclear. Germline loops: CDR1 MNHNS, CDR2 SASEGT. Trimming shortened V by 6 bases and J by 1 base, and 6 bases separated the two germline ends. This CDR3 contains 12 residues. The CDR3 DNA sequence: TGTGCCAGCAGCGCGGGGAACACTGAAGCTTTCTTT. Amino acids: CASSAGNTEAFF.

This clone was detected a few times. The rearrangement joins TRBV5-1 to TRBJ1-1, with TRBD1 matching 7 bases. The CDR3 has 15 residues. V was clipped by 3 bases and J by 0 bases; unmatched bases: 5. Germline assignment: CDR1 SGHRS and CDR2 YFSETQ. The CDR3 here is CASSSSGTVNTEAFF. As DNA, the CDR3 is TGCGCCAGCAGCTCCAGTGGGACAGTGAACACTGAAGCTTTCTTT.

The gene calls are TRBV10-3 and TRBJ2-7, with D perhaps matching TRBD1 (5 bases). Germline CDR1 is ENHRY and CDR2 is SYGVKD. Deletions cut 0 bases from V and 2 bases from J, with 8 bases between. This CDR3 is 14 amino acids long. For the CDR3, the DNA is TGTGCCATCAGTGAGTCCGACAGAGCCTACGAGCAGTACTTC. This encodes CAISESDRAYEQYF.

The chain uses TRBV2 and TRBJ1-1, with a tentative D call TRBD1 (6 bases). The germline V gene has CDR1 SNHLY and CDR2 FYNNEI. The CDR3 runs to 12 residues. The V gene lost 5 bases and the J gene lost 4 bases, with 8 bases spanning the gap. Here the CDR3 reads CASSNRVTEAFF. The CDR3 DNA sequence: TGTGCCAGCAGTAACAGGGTCACTGAAGCTTTCTTT.

The chain has TRBV6-6 and TRBJ2-4, with D tentatively TRBD2 (6 bases). Trimming took 0 bases from V and 7 from J, leaving 16 bases between them. This CDR3 has 16 amino acids. Germline values: CDR1 MNHNY, CDR2 SVGAGI (reference sequence). CDR3 DNA: TGTGCCAGCAGTTACTCATTGTCGCAAGGGAGGAACATTCAGTACTTC. Its translation: CASSYSLSQGRNIQYF.